This TCR beta chain came from a study of blood T cell repertoires in COVID-19. Across the whole study: The United States, Italy and Spain provided the acute and convalescent COVID-19 samples. T cells, B-cell-depleted T cells, or PBMCs supplied cDNA or gDNA.

This CDR3 comprises 12 residues. Trimming left V 5 bases short and J 4 bases short, with 6 bases between. Germline V gene lookup returns CDR1 PRHDT and CDR2 FYEKMQ (reference sequence). Profiling relied on immunoSEQ multiplex PCR, and the TCRdb table lists in-frame clones only, not all of them. This sample has 350,000 to 450,000 clones; roughly 90% occur once, and the top ten carry roughly 1.2%. The sequence came from a man aged 35-49 years with acute or convalescent COVID-19. Material: peripheral blood. This rearrangement joins TRBV13 to TRBJ1-5; D not resolved. Written as DNA, the CDR3 is TGTGCCAGCAGCACGGGGAATCAGCCCCAGCATTTT. It translates to CASSTGNQPQHF.